This TCR beta chain was identified in a study of response to subunit inactivated influenza vaccine. The V gene's germline CDR1 is DFQATT and CDR2 SNEGSKA (reference sequence). V was pared by 8 bases and J by 3 bases, with 17 bases between. The CDR3 is made up of 13 amino acids. Broader study findings: The authors put forward the suggestion that each seasonal influenza vaccination may bring in only a limited number of new T cells.

This clonotype was counted between two and nine times. Antigen specificity is unknown. Each CDR3 protein gets one entry after TCRdb re-called the RT-PCR reads with MiXCR. This sample carries about 170,000 distinct CDR3 sequences, approximately 12% of them seen once, and the ten largest clones take approximately 30%. These same data were also listed under a study on T cells expressing NK-cell markers. This second report adds: TCR beta cDNA was made by 5'RACE template switching with UMIs. It was sorted CD3+CD56+NKG2C+, CD3+CD56+NKG2C- and CD3+CD56-NKG2C+ T cells that supplied the TCR beta repertoires.

The receptor comes from a man between 45 and 60 years old who received an inactivated influenza vaccine. The gene calls are TRBV20-1 and TRBJ2-7, with D possibly being TRBD1 (6 bases). The sample consisted of CD8+ T cells sorted from PBMCs, taken 11 to 12 days after vaccination. The CDR3 DNA reads TGCAGTACCCCGGGACAAGCATACTACGAGCAGTACTTC. The encoded protein is CSTPGQAYYEQYF.